The next 5 T cell receptor beta chains were all read from a single sample in a study of shared clonotypes between healthy human individuals. The data were produced by immunoSEQ multiplex PCR, yet TCRdb's version contains in-frame clones alone and is incomplete. There are around 500,000 clones in the sample; roughly four fifths occur only once, and roughly 13% lies in the top ten. What was sequenced was PBMCs. The receptors come from a woman aged 40 to 50 in good health. Some clones in this sample may be carry-over from other donors' samples.

This clone was observed a single time. This sequence joins TRBV18 and TRBJ2-3; no clear D gene. Trimming cost V 3 bases and J 1 base, with 11 bases left between them. In germline, CDR1 is KGHSH, CDR2 LQKENI. The CDR3 has 15 residues. The CDR3: CASSPPAVRTDTQYF. Here the CDR3 DNA reads TGTGCCAGCTCACCCCCCGCCGTCCGCACAGATACGCAGTATTTT. Together with reference TRBV18 and TRBJ2-3, the CDR3 gives the full variable domain: NAGVMQNPRHLVRRRGQEARLRCSPMKGHSHVYWYRQLPEEGLKFMVYLQKENIIDESGMPKERFSAEFPKEGPSILRIQQVVRGDSAAYFCASSPPAVRTDTQYFGPGTRLTVL.

The chain combines TRBV28 with TRBJ2-7; D unresolved. Trimming stripped 0 bases from V and 6 bases from J, with 12 bases between. CDR1 and CDR2 from the germline V gene are MDHEN and SYDVKM. This CDR3 region has 14 residues. The CDR3 nucleotides are TGTGCCAGCAGTTTATGGGCAGGTCCAGGCGAGCAGTACTTC. It is translated as CASSLWAGPGEQYF.

The V call is TRBV18, the J call TRBJ1-5; D call uncertain. This CDR3 region has 15 residues. From germline, CDR1 is KGHSH and CDR2 LQKENI. Trimming stripped 1 base from V and 0 bases from J, with 7 bases between. CDR3 in amino acids: CASSPQEYSNQPQHF. The CDR3 coding sequence is TGTGCCAGCTCACCACAGGAATATAGCAATCAGCCCCAGCATTTT. Drawing the rest from reference TRBV18 and TRBJ1-5, the complete variable domain is NAGVMQNPRHLVRRRGQEARLRCSPMKGHSHVYWYRQLPEEGLKFMVYLQKENIIDESGMPKERFSAEFPKEGPSILRIQQVVRGDSAAYFCASSPQEYSNQPQHFGDGTRLSIL.

This clone was detected once. CDR3 coding DNA: TGCGCCAGCAGCTTGGCCCCGACTAGCGGGATAGAGACCCAGTACTTC. Its translation: CASSLAPTSGIETQYF. This rearrangement joins TRBV5-1 to TRBJ2-5, with 11 bases identical to TRBD2. Trimming cost V 0 bases and J 4 bases; bases outside gene matches: 5. CDR1 is SGHRS and CDR2 is YFSETQ in the germline V gene. This CDR3 has 16 amino acids.

The rearrangement links TRBV29-1 to TRBJ1-1, with D perhaps TRBD1 (6 bases). V lost 5 bases to trimming and J lost 1 base, with 11 bases between them. The CDR3 is 13 amino acids. Germline values: CDR1 SQVTM, CDR2 ANQGSEA. For the CDR3, the DNA is TGCAGCGTTACGAGGGGGGGGAACACTGAAGCTTTCTTT. Protein sequence: CSVTRGGNTEAFF.